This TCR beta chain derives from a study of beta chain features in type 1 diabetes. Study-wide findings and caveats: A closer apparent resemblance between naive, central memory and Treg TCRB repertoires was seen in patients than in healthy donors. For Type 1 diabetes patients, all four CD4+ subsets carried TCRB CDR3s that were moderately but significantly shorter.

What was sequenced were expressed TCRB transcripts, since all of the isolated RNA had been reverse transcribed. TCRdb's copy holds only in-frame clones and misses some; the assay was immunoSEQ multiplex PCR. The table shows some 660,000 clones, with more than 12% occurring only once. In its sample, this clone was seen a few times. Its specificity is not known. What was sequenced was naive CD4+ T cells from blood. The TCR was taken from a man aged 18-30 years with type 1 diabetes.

The CDR3 DNA reads TGTGCCAGCAGCTTGGGGCACTTCACTGAAGCTTTCTTT. Its protein is CASSLGHFTEAFF. The chain has TRBV5-6 and TRBJ1-1; D not resolved. V was clipped by 0 bases and J by 4 bases, with 7 bases between them. Germline lookup yields CDR1 SGHDT and CDR2 YYEEEE. CDR3 length: 13 residues.